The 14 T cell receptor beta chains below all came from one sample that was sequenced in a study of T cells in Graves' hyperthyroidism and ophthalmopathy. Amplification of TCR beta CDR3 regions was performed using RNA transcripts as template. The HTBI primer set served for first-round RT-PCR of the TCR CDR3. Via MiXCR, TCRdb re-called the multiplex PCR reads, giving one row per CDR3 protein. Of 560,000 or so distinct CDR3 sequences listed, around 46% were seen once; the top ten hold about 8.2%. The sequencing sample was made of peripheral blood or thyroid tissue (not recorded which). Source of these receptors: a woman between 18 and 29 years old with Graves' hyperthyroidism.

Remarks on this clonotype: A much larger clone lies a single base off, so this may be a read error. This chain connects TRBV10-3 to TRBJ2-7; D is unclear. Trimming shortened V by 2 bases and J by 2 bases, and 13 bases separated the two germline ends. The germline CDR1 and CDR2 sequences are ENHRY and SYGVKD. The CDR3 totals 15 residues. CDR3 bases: TGTGCCATCAGTGAGGGTGCGGTATTACCCTACGAGCAGTACTTC. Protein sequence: CAISEGAVLPYEQYF.

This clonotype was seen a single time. CDR3 in amino acids: CASRLGRRRNNSPLHF. In DNA form, the CDR3 reads TGTGCCAGCAGGTTAGGTCGGCGAAGGAATAATTCACCCCTCCACTTT. The rearrangement joins TRBV2 to TRBJ1-6; D gene unclear. Germline CDR1 SNHLY, CDR2 FYNNEI. CDR3 length: 16 amino acids. V gave up 6 bases and J gave up 5 bases, with 17 bases separating them. Together with reference TRBV2 and TRBJ1-6, the CDR3 gives the full variable domain: EPEVTQTPSHQVTQMGQEVILRCVPISNHLYFYWYRQILGQKVEFLVSFYNNEISEKSEIFDDQFSVERPDGSNFTLKIRSTKLEDSAMYFCASRLGRRRNNSPLHFGNGTRLTVT.

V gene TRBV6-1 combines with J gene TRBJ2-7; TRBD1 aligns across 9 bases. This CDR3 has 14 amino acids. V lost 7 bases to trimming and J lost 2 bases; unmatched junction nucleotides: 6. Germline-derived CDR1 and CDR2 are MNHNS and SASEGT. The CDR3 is CASTRTGVTYEQYF. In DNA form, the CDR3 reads TGTGCCAGCACCCGGACAGGGGTTACCTACGAGCAGTACTTC.

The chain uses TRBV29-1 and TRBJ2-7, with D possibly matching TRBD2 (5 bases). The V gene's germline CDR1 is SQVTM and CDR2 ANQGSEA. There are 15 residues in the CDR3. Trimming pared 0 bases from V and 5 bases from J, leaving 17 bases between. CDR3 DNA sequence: TGCAGCGTTGAAGAAGACGGGGATCTGAGGGACGAGCAGTACTTC. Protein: CSVEEDGDLRDEQYF.

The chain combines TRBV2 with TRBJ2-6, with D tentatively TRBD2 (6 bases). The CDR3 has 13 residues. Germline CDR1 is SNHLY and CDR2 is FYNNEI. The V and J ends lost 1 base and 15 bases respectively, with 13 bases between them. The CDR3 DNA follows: TGTGCCAGCAGTGAAGGTCGGGCTAGCGCCCTGACTTTC. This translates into CASSEGRASALTF.

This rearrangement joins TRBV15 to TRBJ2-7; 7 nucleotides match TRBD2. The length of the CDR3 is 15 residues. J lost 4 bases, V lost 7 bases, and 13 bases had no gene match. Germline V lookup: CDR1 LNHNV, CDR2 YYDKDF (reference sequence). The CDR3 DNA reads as TGTGCCACCAAGTTCGGTGGGAGGGCCACATACGAGCAGTACTTC. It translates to CATKFGGRATYEQYF.

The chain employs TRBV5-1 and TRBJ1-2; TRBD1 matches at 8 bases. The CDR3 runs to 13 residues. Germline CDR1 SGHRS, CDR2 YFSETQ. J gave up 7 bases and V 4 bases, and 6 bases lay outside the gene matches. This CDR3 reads CASSADRVFGYTF. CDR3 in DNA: TGCGCCAGCAGCGCGGACAGGGTCTTTGGCTACACCTTC.

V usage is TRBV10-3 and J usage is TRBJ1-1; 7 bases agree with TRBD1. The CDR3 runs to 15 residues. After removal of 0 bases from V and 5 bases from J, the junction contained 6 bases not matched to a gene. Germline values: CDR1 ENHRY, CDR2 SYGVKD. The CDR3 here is CAISESDREETEAFF. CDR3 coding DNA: TGTGCCATCAGTGAGTCCGACAGGGAGGAGACTGAAGCTTTCTTT.

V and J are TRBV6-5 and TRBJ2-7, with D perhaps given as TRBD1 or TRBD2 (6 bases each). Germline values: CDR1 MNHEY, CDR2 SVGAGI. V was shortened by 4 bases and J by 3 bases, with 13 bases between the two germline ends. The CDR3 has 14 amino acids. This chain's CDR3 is CASSLRGEFYEQYF. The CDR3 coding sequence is TGTGCCAGCAGTTTAAGGGGGGAGTTCTACGAGCAGTACTTC.

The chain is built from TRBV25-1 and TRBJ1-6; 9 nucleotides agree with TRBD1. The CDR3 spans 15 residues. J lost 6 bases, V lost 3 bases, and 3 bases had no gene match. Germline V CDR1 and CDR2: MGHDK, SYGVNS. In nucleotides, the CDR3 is TGTGCCAGCAGTGAGAGGGACAGGGCTAATTCACCCCTCCACTTT. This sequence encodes CASSERDRANSPLHF.

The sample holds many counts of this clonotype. The CDR3 coding sequence is TGCAGCGCCGGACCTCTCAGGGCCCACGAGCAGTACTTC. It translates to CSAGPLRAHEQYF. J is TRBJ2-7 and V is TRBV29-1; tentatively, D is TRBD1 (5 bases). Trimming shortened V by 7 bases and J by 5 bases, and 18 bases separated the two germline ends. There are 13 residues in the CDR3. CDR1 and CDR2 from the germline V gene are SQVTM and ANQGSEA.

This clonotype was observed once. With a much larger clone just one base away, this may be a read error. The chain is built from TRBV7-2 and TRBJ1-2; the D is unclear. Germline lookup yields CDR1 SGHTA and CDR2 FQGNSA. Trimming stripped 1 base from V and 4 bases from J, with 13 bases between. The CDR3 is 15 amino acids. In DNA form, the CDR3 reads TGTGCCAGCAGCTTAGAGTTCGGGAGGAGCTATGGCTACACCTTC. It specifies CASSLEFGRSYGYTF.

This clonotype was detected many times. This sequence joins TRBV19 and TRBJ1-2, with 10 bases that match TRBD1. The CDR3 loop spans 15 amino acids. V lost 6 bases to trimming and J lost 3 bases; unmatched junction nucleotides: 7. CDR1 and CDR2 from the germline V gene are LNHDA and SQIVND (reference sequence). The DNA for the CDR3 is TGTGCCAGTAGCGCCGGGACAGGGGTAGACTATGGCTACACCTTC. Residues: CASSAGTGVDYGYTF.

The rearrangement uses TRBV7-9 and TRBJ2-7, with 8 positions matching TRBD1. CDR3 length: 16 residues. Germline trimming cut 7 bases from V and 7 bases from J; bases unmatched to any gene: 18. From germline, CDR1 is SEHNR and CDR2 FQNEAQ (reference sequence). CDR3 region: CASTPRSWQGALEQYF. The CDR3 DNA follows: TGTGCCAGCACCCCCAGGTCTTGGCAGGGGGCTTTGGAGCAGTACTTC.